This entry lists 12 T cell receptor beta chains sequenced from one sample in a study of cytomegalovirus exposure and HLA in healthy donors. The PCR made use of 60 Vbeta and 13 Jbeta primers. Generated by immunoSEQ multiplex PCR, the TCRdb table keeps only in-frame clones and is missing some. The sample contains approximately 240,000 clones, over 65% of which appear only once. The sample consisted of PBMCs. The receptors were gathered from an older woman in good health and CMV-seropositive.

The chain links TRBV19 to TRBJ1-1, with D hard to call. From germline, CDR1 is LNHDA and CDR2 SQIVND (reference sequence). CDR3 length: 14 amino acids. The V end was cut by 7 bases, the J end by 0 bases, with 12 bases between. The DNA of the CDR3 is TGTGCCAGTACCCTTCGGTACTTGAACACTGAAGCTTTCTTT. Translating it yields CASTLRYLNTEAFF.

Only one count was recorded for this clone. The chain links TRBV21-1 to TRBJ1-2; the table's D call TRBD1 went unverified against the DNA. TRBV21-1 is labeled a pseudogene. The CDR3 extends over 14 amino acids. The CDR3 DNA is TGTGCCAGCAGTTACGACAGGAGCTCCTATGGCTACACCTTC. Its protein is CASSYDRSSYGYTF.

This chain links TRBV18 with TRBJ1-1; D call uncertain. Germline CDR1 and CDR2: KGHSH and LQKENI. With 5 bases removed from V and 1 base from J, the gap between germline ends came to 8 bases. The CDR3 is 13 residues long. For the CDR3, the DNA is TGTGCCAGCTCAACTGACACGAACACTGAAGCTTTCTTT. Amino acids: CASSTDTNTEAFF. The full variable domain, its missing parts supplied by reference TRBV18 and TRBJ1-1, is NAGVMQNPRHLVRRRGQEARLRCSPMKGHSHVYWYRQLPEEGLKFMVYLQKENIIDESGMPKERFSAEFPKEGPSILRIQQVVRGDSAAYFCASSTDTNTEAFFGQGTRLTVV.

The chain has TRBV11-2 and TRBJ2-7; 13 positions match TRBD2. Germline loops: CDR1 SGHAT, CDR2 FQNNGV. Trimming at V came to 5 bases and at J to 0 bases, leaving 4 bases not matched to a gene. CDR3 size: 16 residues. CDR3 coding DNA: TGTGCCAGCAGCATCCGGACTAGCGGGGGCTCCTACGAGCAGTACTTC. Protein: CASSIRTSGGSYEQYF.

The gene calls are TRBV18 and TRBJ2-5; perhaps TRBD2 as D (7 bases). CDR1 is KGHSH, CDR2 LQKENI, per germline. The CDR3 length is 15 residues. Trimming cost V 4 bases and J 4 bases, with 16 bases left between them. CDR3 coding DNA: TGTGCCAGCTCACTCGCGAGGGGGGGCCGAGAGACCCAGTACTTC. Protein: CASSLARGGRETQYF. The entire variable domain, with the rest obtained from reference TRBV18 and TRBJ2-5, is as follows: NAGVMQNPRHLVRRRGQEARLRCSPMKGHSHVYWYRQLPEEGLKFMVYLQKENIIDESGMPKERFSAEFPKEGPSILRIQQVVRGDSAAYFCASSLARGGRETQYFGPGTRLLVL.

This clone was found a few times. V and J are TRBV10-3 and TRBJ1-5; 7 nucleotides line up with TRBD1. The ends lost 11 bases at V and 10 bases at J; junction bases unmatched: 14. Germline V CDR1 and CDR2: ENHRY, SYGVKD. The CDR3 consists of 13 residues. Written as DNA, the CDR3 is TGTGCCCATCAGAAGGGACAGACCGGCCCCCAGCATTTT. Its protein product is CAHQKGQTGPQHF.

In DNA form, the CDR3 reads TGTGCCAGCAGTTACTCGGGCGGGGCCAACGTCCTGACTTTC. Translated: CASSYSGGANVLTF. This chain links TRBV6-5 with TRBJ2-6, with D uncertain. Per germline, CDR1 MNHEY and CDR2 SVGAGI. The CDR3 has 14 amino acids. V dropped 0 bases and J dropped 4 bases, with 4 bases sitting between them.

On this clone itself: One end of the junction is discordant with germline, which a read error may explain. The chain carries TRBV30 and TRBJ2-1; 8 positions agree with TRBD2. The CDR3 sequence is 13 residues long. Germline V gene sequence: CDR1 GTSNPN, CDR2 SVGIG (reference sequence). The CDR3 region is CSGVAGLDVSEFF. The CDR3 DNA reads TGCTCCGGTGTAGCGGGGTTAGATGTTTCGGAGTTCTTC. Drawing the rest from reference TRBV30 and TRBJ2-1, the complete variable domain is SQTIHQWPATLVQPVGSPLSLECTVEGTSNPNLYWYRQAAGRGLQLLFYSVGIGQISSEVPQNLSASRPQDRQFILSSKKLLLSDSGFYLCSGVAGLDVSEFFGPGTRLTVL.

This clone is a singleton in its sample. The chain links TRBV5-1 to TRBJ1-4; 7 bases are shared with TRBD1. The CDR3 is made up of 16 amino acids. CDR1 SGHRS and CDR2 YFSETQ come from the germline V gene. The V gene end was trimmed by 1 base and the J gene end by 0 bases; junction bases not matched to a gene: 3. CDR3 DNA: TGCGCCAGCAGCTTGAGGGACAGCTCAACTAATGAAAAACTGTTTTTT. This codes for CASSLRDSSTNEKLFF.

There are a few counts of this clone. The chain links TRBV11-2 to TRBJ1-2; TRBD1 is a possible D gene (5 bases). The CDR3 covers 14 residues. The germline V gene encodes CDR1 SGHAT and CDR2 FQNNGV. Trimming took off 1 base at V and 8 bases at J, with 14 bases between the two ends. CDR3 residues: CASSLGEGTGGYTF. The DNA of the CDR3 is TGTGCCAGCAGCTTAGGGGAGGGGACGGGGGGCTACACCTTC.

This CDR3 reads CASSRGDSLETQYF. CDR3 nucleotide sequence: TGTGCCAGTAGCCGCGGGGACAGTCTAGAGACCCAGTACTTC. The chain employs TRBV19 and TRBJ2-5, with D possibly TRBD1 on 7 matching bases. V lost 6 bases to trimming and J lost 4 bases, with 15 bases between them. This CDR3 spans 14 amino acids. Germline loops: CDR1 LNHDA, CDR2 SQIVND (reference sequence).

A few counts support this clone. The genes are TRBV30 and TRBJ1-1; D uncertain. This CDR3 contains 15 residues. CDR1 and CDR2 from the germline V gene are GTSNPN and SVGIG (reference sequence). V gave up 5 bases and J gave up 11 bases, with 27 bases separating them. The CDR3 here is CAWAPSGIPLNVAFF. As DNA, the CDR3 is TGTGCCTGGGCCCCGTCGGGAATTCCACTAAACGTGGCTTTCTTT.